A single sample gave rise to the 5 T cell receptor beta chains below, sequenced in a study of Ad26.COV2.S vaccination and SARS-CoV-2 variants. Produced via immunoSEQ multiplex PCR; TCRdb's table is partial and in-frame only. The sample yields more than 300,000 clones, around 85% seen once. Indicated treatment: around 19 received Ad26.COV2.S at low or high dose, single or two shots; 5 received placebo; per-sample allocation not given. Sampling happened 63 days after the first vaccine or placebo injection. The sample was peripheral blood, taken in a trial of Ad26.COV2.S vaccine versus placebo. The source is a person between 18 and 65 years old who received the Ad26.COV2.S COVID-19 vaccine or a placebo.

This chain joins TRBV29-1 and TRBJ2-3; D gene unclear. Germline CDR1 SQVTM, CDR2 ANQGSEA. The V end lost 6 bases, the J end lost 1 base, and 17 bases lay between the germline ends. The CDR3 is 15 amino acids. The CDR3 nucleotides read TGCAGCGTCCTGGACGCAAGCCGGGGCACAGATACGCAGTATTTT. Protein sequence: CSVLDASRGTDTQYF.

The chain joins TRBV4-2 to TRBJ2-7, with unresolved D. The V gene's germline CDR1 is LGHNA and CDR2 YNFKEQ. The CDR3 has 14 amino acids. The ends were cut back, 4 bases at V and 4 bases at J, with 14 bases in the middle. CDR3 region: CASSPQERVYEQYF. The CDR3 DNA sequence: TGTGCCAGCAGCCCTCAAGAAAGGGTATACGAGCAGTACTTC.

This clone has more than one count but fewer than ten. The V and J genes are TRBV10-1 and TRBJ2-3; 10 bases map to TRBD2. Germline assignment: CDR1 WNHNN and CDR2 SYGVQD (reference sequence). Trimming took 3 bases from V and 3 from J; bases not matched to a gene: 6. The CDR3 runs to 16 residues. The CDR3 loop is CASSDPIAGGTDTQYF. CDR3 coding DNA: TGCGCCAGCAGTGACCCGATAGCGGGGGGTACAGATACGCAGTATTTT.

V and J are TRBV18 and TRBJ1-2; D gene ambiguous. The germline V and J ends were trimmed by 1 base and 3 bases, with 9 bases remaining between them. Per germline, CDR1 KGHSH and CDR2 LQKENI. This CDR3 has 14 residues. This chain's CDR3 is CASSPRSGDYGYTF. CDR3 nucleotides: TGTGCCAGCTCACCACGGTCCGGGGACTATGGCTACACCTTC.

The rearrangement joins TRBV28 to TRBJ2-1; D is ambiguous. The V gene lost 3 bases and the J gene lost 7 bases, with 10 bases spanning the gap. CDR1 and CDR2 from the germline V gene are MDHEN and SYDVKM. The length of the CDR3 is 13 residues. The CDR3 nucleotides are TGTGCCAGCAGTTTTGTAACGGGTAATGAGCAGTTCTTC. Protein product: CASSFVTGNEQFF. Drawing the rest from reference TRBV28 and TRBJ2-1, the complete variable domain is DVKVTQSSRYLVKRTGEKVFLECVQDMDHENMFWYRQDPGLGLRLIYFSYDVKMKEKGDIPEGYSVSREKKERFSLILESASTNQTSMYLCASSFVTGNEQFFGPGTRLTVL.